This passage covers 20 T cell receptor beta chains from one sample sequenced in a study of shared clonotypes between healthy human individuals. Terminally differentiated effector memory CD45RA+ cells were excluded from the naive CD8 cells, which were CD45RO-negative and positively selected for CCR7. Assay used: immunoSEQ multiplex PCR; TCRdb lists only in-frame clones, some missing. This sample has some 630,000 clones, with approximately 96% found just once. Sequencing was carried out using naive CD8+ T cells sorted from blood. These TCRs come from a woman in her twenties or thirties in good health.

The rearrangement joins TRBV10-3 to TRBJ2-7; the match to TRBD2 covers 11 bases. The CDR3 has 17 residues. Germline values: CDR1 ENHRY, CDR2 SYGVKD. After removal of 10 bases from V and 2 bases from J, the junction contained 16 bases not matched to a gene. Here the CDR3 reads CATIGTSGDSRPYEQYF. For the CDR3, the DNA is TGTGCCACGATTGGGACTAGCGGTGACTCCCGACCCTACGAGCAGTACTTC.

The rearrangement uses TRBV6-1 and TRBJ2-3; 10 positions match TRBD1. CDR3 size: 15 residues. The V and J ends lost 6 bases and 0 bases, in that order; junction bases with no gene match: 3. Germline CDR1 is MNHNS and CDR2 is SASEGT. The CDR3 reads CASSGDRGSTDTQYF. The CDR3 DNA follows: TGTGCCAGCAGCGGGGACAGGGGAAGCACAGATACGCAGTATTTT.

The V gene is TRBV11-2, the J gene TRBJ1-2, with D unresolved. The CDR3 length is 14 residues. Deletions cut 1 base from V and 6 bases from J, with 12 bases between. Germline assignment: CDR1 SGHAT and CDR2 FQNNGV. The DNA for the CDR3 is TGTGCCAGCAGCTTAGGATACGGGGTGGATGGCTACACCTTC. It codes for CASSLGYGVDGYTF.

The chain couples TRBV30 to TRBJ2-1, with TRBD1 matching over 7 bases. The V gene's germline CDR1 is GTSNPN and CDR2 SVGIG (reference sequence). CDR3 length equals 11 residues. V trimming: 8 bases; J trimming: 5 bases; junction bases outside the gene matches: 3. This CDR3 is CARDRDNEQFF. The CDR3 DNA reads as TGTGCCCGGGACAGAGACAATGAGCAGTTCTTC.

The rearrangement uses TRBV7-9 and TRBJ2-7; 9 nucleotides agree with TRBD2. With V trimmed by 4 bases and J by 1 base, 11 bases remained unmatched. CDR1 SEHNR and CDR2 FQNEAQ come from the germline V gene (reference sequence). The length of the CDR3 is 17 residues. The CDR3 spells CASSWDSAGGGSYEQYF. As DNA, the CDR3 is TGTGCCAGCAGCTGGGACTCAGCGGGAGGTGGATCCTACGAGCAGTACTTC.

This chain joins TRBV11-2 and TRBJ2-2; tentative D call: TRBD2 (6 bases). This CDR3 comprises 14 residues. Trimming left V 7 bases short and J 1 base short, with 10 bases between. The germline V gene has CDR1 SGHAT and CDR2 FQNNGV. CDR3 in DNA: TGTGCCAGCATTGTAGCGGAGAACACCGGGGAGCTGTTTTTT. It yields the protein CASIVAENTGELFF.

The CDR3 protein is CASGERQTGELFF. The CDR3 bases are TGTGCCAGCGGGGAGAGGCAAACCGGGGAGCTGTTTTTT. The V call is TRBV9, the J call TRBJ2-2; perhaps TRBD2 as D (5 bases). From germline, CDR1 is SGDLS and CDR2 YYNGEE. Trimming left V 7 bases short and J 5 bases short, with 12 bases between. This CDR3 spans 13 amino acids.

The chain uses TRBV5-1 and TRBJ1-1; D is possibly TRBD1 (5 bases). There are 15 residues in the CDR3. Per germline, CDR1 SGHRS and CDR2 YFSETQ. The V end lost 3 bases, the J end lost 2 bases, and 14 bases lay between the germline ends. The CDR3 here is CASSYAQGGNTEAFF. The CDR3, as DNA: TGCGCCAGCAGCTATGCTCAGGGAGGAAACACTGAAGCTTTCTTT.

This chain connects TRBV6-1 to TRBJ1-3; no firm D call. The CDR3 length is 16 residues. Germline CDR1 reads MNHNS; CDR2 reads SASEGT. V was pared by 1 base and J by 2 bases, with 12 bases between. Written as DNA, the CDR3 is TGTGCCAGCAGTGAAGAAATGTGGGAGGCTGGAAACACCATATATTTT. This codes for CASSEEMWEAGNTIYF.

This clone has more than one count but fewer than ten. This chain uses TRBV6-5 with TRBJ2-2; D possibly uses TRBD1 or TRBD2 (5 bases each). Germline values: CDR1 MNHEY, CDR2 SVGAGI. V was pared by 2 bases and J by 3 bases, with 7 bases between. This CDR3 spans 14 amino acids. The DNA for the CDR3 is TGTGCCAGCAGTTACGGGACCTACACCGGGGAGCTGTTTTTT. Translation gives CASSYGTYTGELFF.

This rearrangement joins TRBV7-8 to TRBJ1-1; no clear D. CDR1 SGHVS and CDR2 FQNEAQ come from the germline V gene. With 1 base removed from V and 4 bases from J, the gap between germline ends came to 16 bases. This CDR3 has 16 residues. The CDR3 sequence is CASSLGPEGIATEAFF. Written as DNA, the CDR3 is TGTGCCAGCAGCTTAGGTCCTGAGGGTATCGCCACTGAAGCTTTCTTT.

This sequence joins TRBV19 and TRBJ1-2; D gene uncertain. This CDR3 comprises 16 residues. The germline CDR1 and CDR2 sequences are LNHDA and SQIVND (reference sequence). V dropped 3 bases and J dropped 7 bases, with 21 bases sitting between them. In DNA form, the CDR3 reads TGTGCCAGTAGTATTTATCCCGGTGGTTTGCCCTCTGGCTACACCTTC. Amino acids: CASSIYPGGLPSGYTF.

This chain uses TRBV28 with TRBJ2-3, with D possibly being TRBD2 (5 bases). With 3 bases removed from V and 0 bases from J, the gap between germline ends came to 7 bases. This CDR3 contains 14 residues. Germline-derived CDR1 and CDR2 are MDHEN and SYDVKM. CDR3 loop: CASSFTGSTDTQYF. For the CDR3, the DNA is TGTGCCAGCAGTTTTACGGGGAGCACAGATACGCAGTATTTT.

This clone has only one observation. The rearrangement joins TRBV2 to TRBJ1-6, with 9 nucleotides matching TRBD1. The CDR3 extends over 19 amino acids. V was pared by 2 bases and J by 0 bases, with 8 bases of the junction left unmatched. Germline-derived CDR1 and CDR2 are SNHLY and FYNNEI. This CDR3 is CASSEWDRASSSYNSPLHF. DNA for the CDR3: TGTGCCAGCAGTGAATGGGACAGGGCATCGAGCTCCTATAATTCACCCCTCCACTTT.

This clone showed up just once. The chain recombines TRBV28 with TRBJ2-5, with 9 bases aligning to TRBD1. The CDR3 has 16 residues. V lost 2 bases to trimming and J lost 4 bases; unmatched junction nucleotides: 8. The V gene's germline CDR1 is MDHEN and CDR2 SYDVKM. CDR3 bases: TGTGCCAGCAGTTTAAACCGGGACAGGGTAGTAGAGACCCAGTACTTC. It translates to CASSLNRDRVVETQYF.

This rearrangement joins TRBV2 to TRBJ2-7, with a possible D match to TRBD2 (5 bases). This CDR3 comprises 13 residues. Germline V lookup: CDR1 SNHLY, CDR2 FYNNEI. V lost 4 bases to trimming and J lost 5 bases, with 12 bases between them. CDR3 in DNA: TGTGCCAGCAGTGCGACGGGATCGAACGAGCAGTACTTC. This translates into CASSATGSNEQYF.

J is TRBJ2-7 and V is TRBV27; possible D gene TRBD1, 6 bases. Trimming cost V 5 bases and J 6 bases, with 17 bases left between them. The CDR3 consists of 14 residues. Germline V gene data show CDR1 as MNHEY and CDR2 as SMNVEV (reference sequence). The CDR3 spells CASSPTPQGSEQYF. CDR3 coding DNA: TGTGCCAGCAGTCCCACTCCACAGGGATCCGAGCAGTACTTC.

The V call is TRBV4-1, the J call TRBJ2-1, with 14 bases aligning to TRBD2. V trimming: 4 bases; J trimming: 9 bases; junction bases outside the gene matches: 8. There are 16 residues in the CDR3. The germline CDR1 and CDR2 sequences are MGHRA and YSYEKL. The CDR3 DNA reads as TGCGCCAGCAGCCCGGGACTAGCGGGAGCGGAGGCTGAGCAGTTCTTC. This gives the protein CASSPGLAGAEAEQFF.

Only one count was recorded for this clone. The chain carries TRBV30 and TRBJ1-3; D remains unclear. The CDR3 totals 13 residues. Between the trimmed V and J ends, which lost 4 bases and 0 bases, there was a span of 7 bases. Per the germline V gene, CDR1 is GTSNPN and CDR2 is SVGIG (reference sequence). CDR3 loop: CAWTAYSGNTIYF. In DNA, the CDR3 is TGTGCCTGGACGGCATACTCTGGAAACACCATATATTTT.

CDR3 loop: CASSLGRLYNEQFF. CDR3 bases: TGTGCCAGCAGCTTAGGGCGACTTTACAATGAGCAGTTCTTC. The chain recombines TRBV11-2 with TRBJ2-1; D is unresolved. Germline V lookup: CDR1 SGHAT, CDR2 FQNNGV. V gave up 1 base and J gave up 4 bases, with 8 bases separating them. The CDR3 is 14 residues long. Full variable domain (rest looked up from reference TRBV11-2 and TRBJ2-1): EAGVAQSPRYKIIEKRQSVAFWCNPISGHATLYWYQQILGQGPKLLIQFQNNGVVDDSQLPKDRFSAERLKGVDSTLKIQPAKLEDSAVYLCASSLGRLYNEQFFGPGTRLTVL.